This TCR beta chain stems from a study of glioma-infiltrating T cells after dendritic cell vaccination. Across the whole study: Dendritic cells derived from monocytes and pulsed with autologous tumor lysate formed the vaccine.

This sample's time point: after dendritic cell vaccination, including at tumor progression/relapse. Sequencing used immunoSEQ multiplex PCR; TCRdb keeps in-frame clones, though not all of them. The sample contains over 65,000 clones, around 85% of which appear only once. CDR1 SEHNR and CDR2 FQNEAQ come from the germline V gene (reference sequence). With 1 base removed from V and 0 bases from J, the gap between germline ends came to 10 bases. The CDR3 covers 16 residues. Sequenced material: blood, taken after dendritic cell vaccination. This chain uses TRBV7-9 with TRBJ1-3; the D is unclear. This receptor was taken from a human donor with glioblastoma. CDR3 in DNA: TGTGCCAGCAGCTTAGACAGAAAGAACTCTGGAAACACCATATATTTT. Its protein product is CASSLDRKNSGNTIYF.